The following is a T cell receptor beta chain sequence with its context. V lost 8 bases, J lost 2 bases, and 15 bases lay in between. The CDR3 contains 13 residues. Germline V gives CDR1 SQVTM, CDR2 ANQGSEA. Libraries were prepared by immunoSEQ multiplex PCR; TCRdb keeps only in-frame clonotypes and omits some of them. Of about 110,000 clones listed, roughly four fifths are singletons. This sample was taken from a study of control samples from healthy donors and cancer patients. This clonotype originated in a man younger than 35 in good health. V usage is TRBV29-1 and J usage is TRBJ2-5, with D maybe TRBD1 (7 bases). What was sequenced was blood. CDR3 in DNA: TGCAGCACAACAGGGGACTTGCAAGAGACCCAGTACTTC. The encoded protein is CSTTGDLQETQYF.